These 2 T cell receptor beta chains were all obtained from the same sample, sequenced in a study of PD-1 blockade in classical Hodgkin lymphoma. Each patient relapsed following autologous stem cell transplantation, and prior brentuximab vedotin exposure differed. The protocol was immunoSEQ multiplex PCR, while the TCRdb copy is restricted to in-frame clones and leaves out a portion. The sample shows about 99,000 clones, around 81% of them seen only once. Here the sequenced sample was peripheral blood mononuclear cells (PBMCs), taken before the second cycle of nivolumab. The receptors originated from a human donor with classical Hodgkin lymphoma.

This rearrangement joins TRBV10-3 to TRBJ2-7, with TRBD1 as a possible D gene (6 bases). The V gene's germline CDR1 is ENHRY and CDR2 SYGVKD. Trimming took off 8 bases at V and 0 bases at J, with 11 bases between the two ends. The CDR3 has 13 amino acids. CDR3: CAIAADSSYEQYF. The CDR3 DNA follows: TGTGCCATCGCGGCGGACAGCTCCTACGAGCAGTACTTC.

The rearrangement joins TRBV19 to TRBJ2-1; 13 bases fit TRBD2. Germline assignment: CDR1 LNHDA and CDR2 SQIVND (reference sequence). The V gene end was trimmed by 1 base and the J gene end by 7 bases; junction bases not matched to a gene: 7. This CDR3 comprises 17 residues. The CDR3 sequence: CASSIGRTSGSINEQFF. The CDR3 DNA sequence: TGTGCCAGTAGTATAGGCAGGACTAGCGGGAGCATAAATGAGCAGTTCTTC.